Listed below are T cell receptor beta chains from one sample, sequenced in a study of blood T cell repertoires in COVID-19. This table comes from immunoSEQ multiplex PCR, and its TCRdb copy is limited to in-frame clones, with some not included. This sample has around 100,000 clones, with 87% found just once. Sequenced material: peripheral blood. Receptors originate from a human donor in a cohort sampled during active COVID-19. The CDR3 runs from the conserved cysteine through the conserved F or W. Each record gives: CDR3 length, clone size, J gene, D gene, V gene, CDR3 DNA, CDR3 protein. A D gene is named only where the DNA matches it firmly. Expanded clones get a size class; other rows say once, few or many, or leave the size out.

length: 14
size: few
J: TRBJ1-2
D: .
V: TRBV14
DNA: TGTGCCAGCAGCCAAGATGCGGGCATCTATGGCTACACCTTC
CDR3: CASSQDAGIYGYTF

length: 12
size: .
J: TRBJ1-1
D: .
V: TRBV12-3/TRBV12-4
DNA: TGTGCCAGCAGCCCCTTGTGGAGTGAAGCTTTCTTT
CDR3: CASSPLWSEAFF

length: 16
size: .
J: TRBJ1-1
D: .
V: TRBV27
DNA: TGTGCCAGCAGTTTTACCGTACAGGTTTGGGGCACTGAAGCTTTCTTT
CDR3: CASSFTVQVWGTEAFF

length: 13
size: .
J: TRBJ2-7
D: .
V: TRBV9
DNA: TGTGCCAGCAGCGTAATGGTAGACTACGAGCAGTACTTC
CDR3: CASSVMVDYEQYF

length: 17
size: few
J: TRBJ1-4
D: .
V: TRBV19
DNA: TGTGCCAGTAGTGCCATATCAGACATCGTCGAAAATGAAAAACTGTTTTTT
CDR3: CASSAISDIVENEKLFF

length: 14
size: .
J: TRBJ2-7
D: .
V: TRBV15
DNA: TGTGCCACCAGCAGAGGTGGTAGCGGCTACGAGCAGTACTTC
CDR3: CATSRGGSGYEQYF

length: 15
size: .
J: TRBJ1-1
D: TRBD1
V: TRBV6-1
DNA: TGTGCCAGCAGTGAAAATCACCACGGGACAGGGGAAGCTTTCTTT
CDR3: CASSENHHGTGEAFF

length: 17
size: .
J: TRBJ2-1
D: TRBD1
V: TRBV14
DNA: TGTGCCAGCAGCCAAGGGAGCAGCGGGACAGGGGGAGATGAGCAGTTCTTC
CDR3: CASSQGSSGTGGDEQFF

length: 14
size: once
J: TRBJ2-5
D: TRBD1
V: TRBV6-6
DNA: TGTGCCAGCAGTTACCTCGGACAGGGTAGAGCCCAGTACTTC
CDR3: CASSYLGQGRAQYF

length: 13
size: .
J: TRBJ2-1
D: .
V: TRBV24-1
DNA: TGTGCCACGGGATGGGGCCCCTACAATGAGCAGTTCTTC
CDR3: CATGWGPYNEQFF

length: 14
size: .
J: TRBJ1-5
D: .
V: TRBV6-1
DNA: TGTGCCAGCAGTGAAAATTCGTCCAATCAGCCCCAGCATTTT
CDR3: CASSENSSNQPQHF

length: 16
size: .
J: TRBJ2-3
D: TRBD2
V: TRBV18
DNA: TGTGCCAGCTCACCACCCCTAGCGGAAGGCACAGATACGCAGTATTTT
CDR3: CASSPPLAEGTDTQYF

length: 16
size: .
J: TRBJ2-2
D: .
V: TRBV9
DNA: TGTGCCAGCAGCGGGAGTCCGGCAGGGCAAACCGGGGAGCTGTTTTTT
CDR3: CASSGSPAGQTGELFF

length: 16
size: .
J: TRBJ2-1
D: .
V: TRBV27
DNA: TGTGCCAGCAGCCCCCCATCCGGGACTCGGTACAATGAGCAGTTCTTC
CDR3: CASSPPSGTRYNEQFF

length: 15
size: .
J: TRBJ1-5
D: TRBD1
V: TRBV6-5
DNA: TGTGCCAGCAGAACGGGACAGGGGGCCCGTCAGCCCCAGCATTTT
CDR3: CASRTGQGARQPQHF

length: 18
size: .
J: TRBJ2-1
D: TRBD1
V: TRBV5-8
DNA: TGTGCCAGCAGCTTTGAGGACAGGGGCCTAAGCTCCTACAATGAGCAGTTCTTC
CDR3: CASSFEDRGLSSYNEQFF

length: 19
size: .
J: TRBJ2-1
D: TRBD2
V: TRBV5-1
DNA: TGCGCCAGCAGCTTGTGGGGGGTCCGTAGCGGGAGCTCCTACAATGAGCAGTTCTTC
CDR3: CASSLWGVRSGSSYNEQFF

length: 12
size: once
J: TRBJ1-6
D: .
V: TRBV6-5
DNA: TGTGCCAGCAGTTACACCGGAGCCACCCTCCACTTT
CDR3: CASSYTGATLHF

length: 15
size: .
J: TRBJ2-5
D: TRBD2
V: TRBV5-6
DNA: TGTGCCAGCAGCCCCTTACTAGCGGGGGGATCGTCCCAGTACTTC
CDR3: CASSPLLAGGSSQYF

length: 14
size: .
J: TRBJ2-7
D: .
V: TRBV18
DNA: TGTGCCAGCTCACCACCGTCTCTAGCGTCCGAGCAGTACTTC
CDR3: CASSPPSLASEQYF

length: 13
size: .
J: TRBJ2-7
D: .
V: TRBV12-3/TRBV12-4
DNA: TGTGCCAGCAGTTTAGGGGTTCTGAGCGAGCAGCACTTC
CDR3: CASSLGVLSEQHF

length: 15
size: .
J: TRBJ2-7
D: TRBD2
V: TRBV4-1
DNA: TGCGCCAGCAGCCAAGTCGGCGGGAGGGCCGACGAGCAGTACTTC
CDR3: CASSQVGGRADEQYF

length: 12
size: .
J: TRBJ1-1
D: .
V: TRBV29-1
DNA: TGCAGCGTTGACAGTATGAACACTGAAGCTTTCTTT
CDR3: CSVDSMNTEAFF

length: 14
size: .
J: TRBJ1-6
D: TRBD1
V: TRBV28
DNA: TGTGCCAGCAGTTATGGGACAGTAAATTCACCCCTCCACTTT
CDR3: CASSYGTVNSPLHF

length: 14
size: .
J: TRBJ1-1
D: TRBD1
V: TRBV6-5
DNA: TGTGCCAGCAGCCCACAGGGGATGAACACTGAAGCTTTCTTT
CDR3: CASSPQGMNTEAFF

length: 20
size: .
J: TRBJ1-6
D: .
V: TRBV3-1/TRBV3-2
DNA: TGTGCCAGCAGCCAAGCTTTTGGGGCAGTAATGAGCTCCTATAATTCACCCCTCCACTTT
CDR3: CASSQAFGAVMSSYNSPLHF

length: 14
size: .
J: TRBJ1-2
D: .
V: TRBV19
DNA: TGTGCCAGTAGTATCGGGGGGCCGGCCTATGGCTACACCTTC
CDR3: CASSIGGPAYGYTF

length: 12
size: .
J: TRBJ1-2
D: .
V: TRBV5-6
DNA: TGTGCCAGCAGCGCGGTGACCTGGGGCTACACCTTC
CDR3: CASSAVTWGYTF

length: 14
size: .
J: TRBJ2-1
D: TRBD2
V: TRBV24-1
DNA: TGTGCCACCATGAGAAGCGGGGGGTCCAATGAGCAGTTCTTC
CDR3: CATMRSGGSNEQFF

length: 15
size: few
J: TRBJ2-3
D: .
V: TRBV7-3
DNA: TGTGCCAGCAGCTTAACTCAAGGGGGCACAGATACGCAGTATTTT
CDR3: CASSLTQGGTDTQYF

length: 13
size: once
J: TRBJ1-6
D: .
V: TRBV12-3/TRBV12-4
DNA: TGTGCCAGCGCAGACAGCTATAATTCACCCCTCCACTTT
CDR3: CASADSYNSPLHF

length: 16
size: .
J: TRBJ2-5
D: TRBD1
V: TRBV10-3
DNA: TGTGCCATCAGCGGGACAGGGGAAGGGACTCAAGAGACCCAGTACTTC
CDR3: CAISGTGEGTQETQYF

length: 15
size: .
J: TRBJ2-3
D: .
V: TRBV18
DNA: TGTGCCAGCTCAGTGAACCTGCCTAGTACAGATACGCAGTATTTT
CDR3: CASSVNLPSTDTQYF

length: 12
size: .
J: TRBJ2-7
D: TRBD2
V: TRBV10-3
DNA: TGTGCCATCAGTGTCGGGGGGGCTGGTGTGTACTTC
CDR3: CAISVGGAGVYF

length: 15
size: .
J: TRBJ2-3
D: .
V: TRBV11-2
DNA: TGTGCCAGCAGCTGGGGTAGGGACACTACAGATACGCAGTATTTT
CDR3: CASSWGRDTTDTQYF

length: 13
size: .
J: TRBJ2-5
D: TRBD1
V: TRBV6-5
DNA: TGTGCCAGCAGGGGGACAGGGCAAGAGACCCAGTACTTC
CDR3: CASRGTGQETQYF